The present TCR beta chain was sequenced within a study of molecular identifiers for immune sequencing clone quantification. Across the whole study: RNA from around 20,000 or 100,000 naive CD8 cells was split five ways in replicates, with four sequenced. Study-level points and caveats: Clones above 20 RNA copies held over 99% of effector molecules, under 1% in naive cells.

This clonotype was observed a single time. Its target is unknown. Libraries of bulk TCR were made by previously described methods (with listed TCR primers). TCRdb re-derived calls from the PCR reads in MiXCR, one entry per CDR3 protein. The table has 40,000 to 45,000 distinct CDR3 sequences, about 19% seen once. Sorted cells numbering about 19,000 to 1,000,000, with 10%, 30% or 50% RNA, yielded the naive CD8 libraries. The germline V and J ends were trimmed by 1 base and 4 bases, with 10 bases remaining between them. The CDR3 is made up of 15 amino acids. The V gene's germline CDR1 is LGHNA and CDR2 YSLEER.

Sequencing was performed on naive CD8+ T cells from blood, with Jurkat cell RNA spiked in. Subset defined: FACS-sorted CD8+CD4-CCR7+CD45RA+ naive T cells. The TCR comes from a human donor in good health. Some libraries in this study had Jurkat cell RNA spiked in. This sequence joins TRBV4-3 and TRBJ2-2, with D perhaps TRBD1 (6 bases). CDR3 nucleotide sequence: TGCGCCAGCAGCCAAGTTAGGGACACCACCGGGGAGCTGTTTTTT. Translation gives CASSQVRDTTGELFF.